The TCR beta chain described here comes from a study of blood T cell repertoires in COVID-19. Turning to the study itself: Material from acute and convalescent COVID-19 was sourced from the United States, Italy and Spain. Sample material is recorded as cDNA or gDNA derived from T cells, B-cell-depleted T cells, or PBMCs.

The V gene's germline CDR1 is MGHRA and CDR2 YSYEKL. V lost 4 bases, J lost 3 bases, and 5 bases stayed unmatched. The CDR3 sequence is 14 residues long. Study processing details: How many nucleated cells were present was estimated from reference gene primer amplification. TCRdb's table, derived via immunoSEQ multiplex PCR, lists solely in-frame clones and lacks some. D and trimming were read from the DNA, whereas the V and J calls and clone size are those reported in that table. The table shows over 60,000 clones, with around 83% occurring only once. Patients of the Seattle cohort, enrolled during active infection, were followed longitudinally.

This chain joins TRBV4-1 and TRBJ2-7, with 8 nucleotides matching TRBD2. The specimen sequenced was peripheral blood. The receptor was derived from a man aged 50-60 years with COVID-19, enrolled during active disease. CDR3 loop: CASSPGTSYYEQYF. The CDR3 nucleotides are TGCGCCAGCAGCCCCGGGACTAGTTACTACGAGCAGTACTTC.